The present T cell receptor beta chain was sequenced within a study of CD8 T cells in Susac syndrome. Broader study findings: CD8+ clonal expansion in Susac peaked in TEMRA cells and active patients.

CD8+ and CD4+ T cells from blood underwent TCR beta sequencing, which was carried out in a high-throughput format. Negative isolation yielded CD4+ and CD8+ T cells, and FACS enriched TEMRA cells. The germline CDR1 and CDR2 sequences are SGHDT and YYEEEE. The CDR3 length is 14 residues. V lost 2 bases to trimming and J lost 6 bases, with 12 bases between them. Notes on this clonotype: What it binds is not known.

With random hexamers, reverse transcription was performed on about 0.5 to 1 ug of RNA. TCR beta CDR3 was amplified by immunoSEQ multiplex PCR. This amplification extended across 54 Vbeta and 13 Jbeta segments. TCRdb recomputed calls from the immunoSEQ multiplex PCR reads with MiXCR, one row per CDR3 protein. The sample contains about 130,000 distinct CDR3 sequences, approximately 95% of which appear only once. The chain joins TRBV5-6 to TRBJ1-5, with D hard to call. Sequencing input: CD8+ T cells from PBMCs. The source is a human donor with Susac syndrome. CDR3 sequence (DNA): TGTGCCAGCAGCTTTATGGGCGATGGTCAGCCCCAGCATTTT. This gives the protein CASSFMGDGQPQHF.